The clone carrying this TCR beta chain was picked up a small number of times. Germline lookup yields CDR1 SGHRS and CDR2 YFSETQ. V lost 5 bases to trimming and J lost 5 bases; unmatched junction nucleotides: 5. The CDR3 has 15 residues. These data originate in a study of response to subunit inactivated influenza vaccine. TCRdb re-analysed the RT-PCR reads in MiXCR, keeping a single row per CDR3 protein. The sample lists around 760,000 distinct CDR3 sequences; about 15% were seen once. This material consisted of PBMCs from blood, taken roughly 2 weeks before vaccination. The genes are TRBV5-1 and TRBJ2-1; 12 bases are a match to TRBD2. The sequence was collected from a man aged 45-60 years who received an inactivated influenza vaccine. CDR3 in DNA: TGCGCCAGCAGGGCCTGGACTAGCGGGGACAATGAGCAGTTCTTC. Its translation is CASRAWTSGDNEQFF.